Included here is one T cell receptor (beta chain) sequence, with context. Its antigen is not yet known. The record has no base qualities; no much larger clone is one base away. The data belong to a study of T-cell memory formation after mild COVID-19 (dated by TCRdb to the early 2020s). The study in broad terms: Most TCR sequence clusters were specific to one of the two donors. T-cell clones expanding and contracting after mild COVID-19 in a couple of donors were tracked by longitudinal TCRalpha and TCRbeta repertoire sequencing. Two young, previously healthy adult volunteers made up the cohort, one male and one female. What the authors observed across the whole study: Contracting CD4+ clones were found mainly in CM and EM memory subsets, while CD8+ clones were enriched in EMRA. Some responding clones were detected in pre-infection memory, suggesting pre-existing cross-reactive memory T cells joined the SARS-CoV-2 response. Only two mild cases were covered in the study, and larger cohorts including severe cases with pre-infection samples were considered necessary. Clones that contracted from day 15 to 85 showed balanced CD4/CD8 phenotypes, whereas a second wave of clones that expanded from day 15 to 37 leaned towards CD4+. SARS-CoV-2 specificity was not confirmed for the second-wave clones peaking on day 37.

Ficoll-Paque density gradient centrifugation was used to isolate PBMCs. The reads were generated on an Illumina NovaSeq 6000. TCRalpha and TCRbeta cDNA libraries were constructed by 5'RACE with constant-segment primers, with sample barcodes and unique molecular identifiers being introduced. Trizol reagent was used to extract RNA from every sample. Libraries were amplified in two PCR steps, with a second sample barcode and Illumina TruSeq adapters added in the second step. Sequencing of the libraries was done on an Illumina NovaSeq, producing 2 x 150 bp paired-end reads. The study's own analysis went as follows. With migec v1.2.7, reads were demultiplexed and then collapsed into UMI-guided consensus sequences. Using mixcr v2.1.11, UMI consensuses were aligned to TRA and TRB V and J templates and then assembled into clonotypes. Clonotypes were classified as expanded or contracted when called significant by both edgeR and NoisET, with noise models trained on biological replicates. For edgeR calls, a false discovery rate-adjusted p below 0.01 and a log2 fold-change threshold of 1 were applied. As an exploratory analysis of dynamics, max-normalized trajectories of the 1000 most abundant clonotypes were examined by PCA with hierarchical clustering. Each responding clone was given a CD4 or CD8 phenotype based on the CD4+ and CD8+ repertoires, which had been sequenced separately. The raw public reads went through TCRdb reprocessing: fastp at Q25, MiXCR clone calling, in-frame beta chains kept. CDR3 protein duplicates are merged, each entry listing the most common genes and DNA. The V and J calls follow TCRdb's processing rather than the paper's. The sample table records hundreds of thousands of distinct CDR3 sequences; roughly 25% of these occur just once. Of the sample, around 13% is held by the ten largest clones.

The source is an adult woman who had mild COVID-19 (a few samples of this study predate the infection). The sample titles of this study are shuffled in the database, so cell type and time point are left out; the donor was told from shared clones. Source material: PBMCs or a T cell subset sorted from them (not recorded which).

The CDR3 is CASRLAVIGGSGYTF. Here is the DNA: TGTGCCAGCAGGCTTGCGGTTATAGGGGGCTCTGGCTACACCTTC. In this chain, TRBV5-5 is recombined with TRBJ1-2; TRBD1 lines up with 7 middle nucleotides. From cysteine to phenylalanine, the CDR3 is 15 amino acids long. Kept here is only the CDR3 DNA, which spans 45 bases and is read in frame from base 1. The germline V and J ends show losses of 5 bases and 7 bases respectively, and no gene match explains 14 bases of the junction. The CDR1 and CDR2 encoded by the germline V gene (reference sequence) are SGHKS and YYEKEE.